This passage covers 24 T cell receptor beta chains from one sample sequenced in a study of T cell changes during pregnancy in multiple sclerosis. The data were produced by immunoSEQ multiplex PCR, yet TCRdb's version contains in-frame clones alone and is incomplete. Among 25,000 to 35,000 clones listed, around 88% were seen once. The sample consisted of CD4+ T cells from peripheral blood mononuclear cells, taken in the first trimester of pregnancy. The receptors stem from a female donor in good health, enrolled as a control in a pregnancy study.

The chain couples TRBV5-1 to TRBJ2-1; weak D call: TRBD2 (5 bases). The CDR3 spans 16 residues. Germline V gene data show CDR1 as SGHRS and CDR2 as YFSETQ. Trimming cost V 4 bases and J 4 bases, with 18 bases left between them. CDR3 loop: CASSPDYTGLYNEQFF. The CDR3 coding sequence is TGCGCCAGCAGCCCCGACTATACGGGGTTATACAATGAGCAGTTCTTC.

V gene TRBV7-8 combines with J gene TRBJ1-1; a possible D gene is TRBD1 (5 bases). CDR3 length: 13 residues. Trimming left V 7 bases short and J 1 base short, with 10 bases between. Per the germline V gene, CDR1 is SGHVS and CDR2 is FQNEAQ. Here the CDR3 reads CASKGTGNTEAFF. CDR3 coding DNA: TGTGCCAGCAAGGGAACAGGGAACACTGAAGCTTTCTTT.

The chain has TRBV2 and TRBJ2-1; D may be TRBD2 (5 bases). Per germline, CDR1 SNHLY and CDR2 FYNNEI. V lost 2 bases and J lost 7, with 9 bases in between. The CDR3 is 13 amino acids. In DNA form, the CDR3 reads TGTGCCAGCAGTGAACTAGCTGGGAATGAGCAGTTCTTC. It encodes CASSELAGNEQFF.

This chain links TRBV5-4 with TRBJ1-2; D call uncertain. This CDR3 has 13 amino acids. Looked up from germline, CDR1 is SGHNT and CDR2 is YYREEE (reference sequence). V shed 6 bases and J shed 4 bases, with 13 bases lying between them. The CDR3 region has the DNA TGTGCCAGCAACTCCTGGCAGGCCTATGGCTACACCTTC. Residues: CASNSWQAYGYTF.

The chain recombines TRBV15 with TRBJ1-1, with D maybe TRBD1 (5 bases). The CDR3 is 14 amino acids. V lost 6 bases, J lost 5 bases, and 16 bases lay in between. Germline CDR1 is LNHNV and CDR2 is YYDKDF (reference sequence). CDR3 sequence (DNA): TGTGCCACCAGTCCCCAAGGGGCGGGAACTGAAGCTTTCTTT. Encoded protein: CATSPQGAGTEAFF.

This chain uses TRBV6-4 with TRBJ2-5; D gene uncertain. The CDR3 runs to 16 residues. V was cut by 3 bases and J by 2 bases, with 16 bases left in between. Germline assignment: CDR1 MRHNA and CDR2 SNTAGT. Here the CDR3 DNA reads TGTGCCAGCAGTGAACCTAGGAAGCCCTTTCAAGAGACCCAGTACTTC. Translating it yields CASSEPRKPFQETQYF.

The CDR3 nucleotides are TGTGCCAGCAGCCACGGTAGCGGAGAGACCCAGTACTTC. Amino acid sequence: CASSHGSGETQYF. The chain joins TRBV14 to TRBJ2-5; tentatively, D is TRBD2 (6 bases). The V gene lost 3 bases and the J gene lost 4 bases, with 9 bases spanning the gap. Germline V lookup: CDR1 SGHDN, CDR2 FVKESK. This CDR3 spans 13 amino acids.

This chain uses TRBV15 with TRBJ2-1; D is unresolved. With 4 bases removed from V and 0 bases from J, the gap between germline ends came to 10 bases. The CDR3 totals 15 residues. Germline V gene lookup returns CDR1 LNHNV and CDR2 YYDKDF (reference sequence). The CDR3 region has the DNA TGTGCCACCAGCATTCGACTGAGCTCCTACAATGAGCAGTTCTTC. It is translated as CATSIRLSSYNEQFF.

The chain joins TRBV4-1 to TRBJ2-4; 7 bases align to TRBD1. Germline V gene sequence: CDR1 MGHRA, CDR2 YSYEKL. The CDR3 contains 16 residues. V shed 1 base and J 2 bases; nucleotides not matched to a gene: 5. In DNA, the CDR3 is TGCGCCAGCAGCCAAGTAAGGGGGCCGACCAAAAACATTCAGTACTTC. This sequence encodes CASSQVRGPTKNIQYF.

The chain combines TRBV4-2 with TRBJ1-2, with D perhaps TRBD1 (5 bases). V lost 6 bases to trimming and J lost 4 bases, with 15 bases between them. This CDR3 comprises 14 residues. Germline V lookup: CDR1 LGHNA, CDR2 YNFKEQ. In DNA form, the CDR3 reads TGTGCCAGCAGGCCGGGGGAGGGGTCCTATGGCTACACCTTC. Its translation is CASRPGEGSYGYTF.

The chain uses TRBV19 and TRBJ1-4; 7 bases are shared with TRBD1. This CDR3 is built from 15 residues. Germline CDR1 and CDR2: LNHDA and SQIVND (reference sequence). The ends lost 3 bases at V and 3 bases at J; junction bases unmatched: 4. In DNA, the CDR3 is TGTGCCAGTAGTATGAGGGGACAGTCTAATGAAAAACTGTTTTTT. Encoded protein: CASSMRGQSNEKLFF.

The V call is TRBV4-3, the J call TRBJ2-3, with 7 nucleotides matching TRBD2. Germline loops: CDR1 LGHNA, CDR2 YSLEER. This CDR3 region has 16 residues. V gave up 1 base and J gave up 2 bases; unmatched junction bases: 6. CDR3 amino acids: CASSQAWGGYTDTQYF. The CDR3 DNA reads as TGCGCCAGCAGCCAAGCGTGGGGGGGATACACAGATACGCAGTATTTT.

This clone was counted between two and nine times. J is TRBJ2-3 and V is TRBV6-1, with 7 bases lining up with TRBD1. Per germline, CDR1 MNHNS and CDR2 SASEGT. This CDR3 has 20 amino acids. V lost 4 bases to trimming and J lost 2 bases; unmatched junction nucleotides: 21. Written as DNA, the CDR3 is TGTGCCAGCAGTGGGATGACGAGACAGGGAAGGTTAGGGGACACAGATACGCAGTATTTT. Residues: CASSGMTRQGRLGDTDTQYF.

The rearrangement uses TRBV7-6 and TRBJ2-5; D unclear. From germline, CDR1 is SGHVS and CDR2 FNYEAQ. Trimming stripped 4 bases from V and 4 bases from J, with 13 bases between. This CDR3 has 14 amino acids. CDR3: CASSSATPRETQYF. CDR3 in DNA: TGTGCCAGCAGCTCCGCTACGCCGAGAGAGACCCAGTACTTC.

V is TRBV10-3 and J is TRBJ1-2; D is possibly TRBD1 (6 bases). Germline assignment: CDR1 ENHRY and CDR2 SYGVKD. There are 13 residues in the CDR3. Trimming shortened V by 6 bases and J by 6 bases, and 14 bases separated the two germline ends. The CDR3 DNA follows: TGTGCCATCAGAGGGGAGGGGGTGCATGGCTACACCTTC. Translated, it gives CAIRGEGVHGYTF.

Here the CDR3 DNA reads TGTGCCAGCAGCGCTAGCGTACAGGGGGCTAATGAAAAACTGTTTTTT. Its protein is CASSASVQGANEKLFF. The chain carries TRBV11-3 and TRBJ1-4; TRBD1 matches at 8 bases. Unmatched junction bases numbered 8, after V lost 5 bases and J lost 3 bases. Germline V gene data show CDR1 as SGHNT and CDR2 as YENEEA. The CDR3 has 16 residues.

This clone occurred once. The gene calls are TRBV19 and TRBJ2-5; 9 bases align to TRBD1. This CDR3 is 15 amino acids long. V was pared by 1 base and J by 5 bases, with 5 bases of the junction left unmatched. Looked up from germline, CDR1 is LNHDA and CDR2 is SQIVND (reference sequence). Written as DNA, the CDR3 is TGTGCCAGTAGTATAGGAGACAGGGGGTTCGAGACCCAGTACTTC. Translating gives CASSIGDRGFETQYF.

The chain employs TRBV18 and TRBJ2-7; D may be TRBD1 (5 bases). With 2 bases removed from V and 7 bases from J, the gap between germline ends came to 6 bases. The length of the CDR3 is 11 residues. CDR1 KGHSH and CDR2 LQKENI come from the germline V gene. The CDR3 sequence is CASSPGQEQYF. CDR3 DNA: TGTGCCAGCTCACCAGGACAAGAGCAGTACTTC.

This clone was seen only a few times. The rearrangement uses TRBV7-9 and TRBJ1-5; possibly TRBD1 for D (6 bases). Germline V lookup: CDR1 SEHNR, CDR2 FQNEAQ (reference sequence). This CDR3 is built from 16 residues. Trimming removed 5 bases from V and 8 bases from J, with 22 bases in between. The CDR3 nucleotides are TGTGCCAGCAGCAATGATACAGGGCGGGAGAGGAAGCCCCAGCATTTT. Protein: CASSNDTGRERKPQHF.

This clone was observed once. This chain joins TRBV6-1 and TRBJ2-3; 9 positions match TRBD1. This CDR3 spans 14 amino acids. Germline CDR1 and CDR2: MNHNS and SASEGT. The junction had 3 bases not matched to a gene; V was cut back by 7 bases and J by 1 base. The CDR3, as DNA: TGTGCCAGCAATCGGGACAGGGGCACAGATACGCAGTATTTT. It codes for CASNRDRGTDTQYF.

The chain combines TRBV10-3 with TRBJ1-1, with a possible D match to TRBD1 (6 bases). The germline V gene encodes CDR1 ENHRY and CDR2 SYGVKD. The CDR3 contains 14 residues. V lost 3 bases and J 1 base, leaving 9 bases between the germline ends. The CDR3 coding sequence is TGTGCCATCAGTGAAGGACAGAAGAACACTGAAGCTTTCTTT. Amino acids: CAISEGQKNTEAFF.

This clone was seen a single time. In DNA form, the CDR3 reads TGTGCCAGCAGCCTCCGGACTGGAAAAAATCGAAGCTCCTACAATGAGCAGTTCTTC. Translating gives CASSLRTGKNRSSYNEQFF. This chain joins TRBV9 and TRBJ2-1; TRBD2 is a possible D gene (5 bases). The CDR3 extends over 19 amino acids. V lost 4 bases and J lost 0, with 23 bases in between. Germline V gene sequence: CDR1 SGDLS, CDR2 YYNGEE.

The chain recombines TRBV28 with TRBJ2-2; D is uncertain. Germline V gene lookup returns CDR1 MDHEN and CDR2 SYDVKM. V lost 10 bases, J lost 0 bases, and 9 bases lay in between. The CDR3 has 13 residues. DNA of the CDR3: TGTGCCATCCAGGCTCCGAACACCGGGGAGCTGTTTTTT. It specifies CAIQAPNTGELFF. Supplemented by reference TRBV28 and TRBJ2-2, the full variable domain reads DVKVTQSSRYLVKRTGEKVFLECVQDMDHENMFWYRQDPGLGLRLIYFSYDVKMKEKGDIPEGYSVSREKKERFSLILESASTNQTSMYLCAIQAPNTGELFFGEGSRLTVL.

This clone was picked up one time. This chain uses TRBV14 with TRBJ1-2; D possibly corresponds to TRBD1 (6 bases). With 4 bases removed from V and 4 bases from J, the gap between germline ends came to 10 bases. From germline, CDR1 is SGHDN and CDR2 FVKESK. CDR3 length: 13 residues. The CDR3: CASSPDSFYGYTF. CDR3 in DNA: TGTGCCAGCAGCCCGGACAGCTTCTATGGCTACACCTTC. Full variable domain (rest looked up from reference TRBV14 and TRBJ1-2): EAGVTQFPSHSVIEKGQTVTLRCDPISGHDNLYWYRRVMGKEIKFLLHFVKESKQDESGMPNNRFLAERTGGTYSTLKVQPAELEDSGVYFCASSPDSFYGYTFGSGTRLTVV.